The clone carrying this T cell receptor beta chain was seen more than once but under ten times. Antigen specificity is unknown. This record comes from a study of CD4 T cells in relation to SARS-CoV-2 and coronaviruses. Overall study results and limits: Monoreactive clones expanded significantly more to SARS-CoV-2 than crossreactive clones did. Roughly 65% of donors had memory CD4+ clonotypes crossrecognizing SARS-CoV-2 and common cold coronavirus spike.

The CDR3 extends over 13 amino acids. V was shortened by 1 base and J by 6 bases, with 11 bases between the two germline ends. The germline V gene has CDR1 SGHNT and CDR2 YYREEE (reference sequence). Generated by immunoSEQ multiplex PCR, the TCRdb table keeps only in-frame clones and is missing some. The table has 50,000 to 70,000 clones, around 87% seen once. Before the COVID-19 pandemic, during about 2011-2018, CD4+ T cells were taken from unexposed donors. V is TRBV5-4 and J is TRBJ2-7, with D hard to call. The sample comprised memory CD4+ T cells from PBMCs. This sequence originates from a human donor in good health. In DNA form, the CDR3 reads TGTGCCAGCAGCTTGACGGGTGCTGGCGAGCAGTACTTC. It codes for CASSLTGAGEQYF.